The sequence of this TCR beta chain was determined in a study of tumor-infiltrating lymphocytes in localized non-small cell lung cancer (dated by TCRdb to the early 2020s). For the wider study: Patients whose samples were collected after neoadjuvant chemotherapy, as well as both smokers and never-smokers and several histologies, were included in the cohort. From each patient came resected tumor tissue plus uninvolved lung tissue from that same patient, and the uninvolved lung tissue was described as non-adjacent to the tumor. In total, the ICON cohort was made up of over a hundred surgical patients who had localized non-small cell lung cancer and whose tumors were resected. For 45 to 70 patients, immunoSEQ T-cell fraction was compared between paired tumor and uninvolved lung. The same patients underwent several integrated assays, with TCR sequencing performed together with flow cytometry, multiplex immunofluorescence, RNA-seq, exome sequencing and proteomics.

In the germline V gene (reference sequence), CDR1 corresponds to MNHEY and CDR2 to SMNVEV. The CDR3 contains 15 residues, cysteine and phenylalanine counted. The CDR3 DNA has 45 bases and is translated from base 1. ICON enrollment began in the first half of 2016, and the last patient was enrolled in September 2018. A subcohort of some 76 patients provided fresh tumor and matched uninvolved tissue for in-depth immune analyses, with TCR sequencing among those analyses. No cell sorting was done, and TCR sequencing was instead run on DNA isolated from bulk tissue. The T-cell fraction in tumor and uninvolved lung tissue was provided by TCR sequencing with the immunoSEQ assay. In the original analysis: For survival analysis, patients were split into high (upper tertile) and low (lower two tertiles) T-cell fraction groups and compared by log-rank test. A signed-rank test was used to test differences in T-cell fraction between paired tumor and uninvolved lung samples. What TCRdb holds here is the immuneACCESS table cut down to in-frame rearrangements. Part of the clones is not present; checked against another copy, under half of the missing clones reflect an unresolved V gene, and the others are unexplained. That table furnishes V, J and clone size, whereas the DNA furnished D and trimming. This sample gives approximately 14,000 clones in total; more than 80% of them show up just once. About 2.5% of the sample comes from the top ten.

This clone was observed once. It lacks a known antigen. Germline and junction disagree at one end, which may indicate a read error. Broader findings and caveats from the paper: Recurrence-free survival showed no association with tumor T-cell fraction measured by TCR sequencing (p = 0.61). Consistent with immunofluorescence CD3 counts, TCRbeta sequencing supported greater T cell infiltration in tumors than in uninvolved lung tissue. No difference in TCR-derived T-cell fraction was observed between the flow cytometry-defined immunotypes IM1 (good prognosis) and IM2 (poor prognosis). Because different assays used different pieces of the same tissue, intratumor heterogeneity could not be separated from technical variation. Assay coverage differed among patients according to how much tissue was available, so only a subset of the cohort had TCR sequencing.

In this chain, TRBV27 is recombined with TRBJ2-1; a stretch of 10 junction bases matches TRBD1. This receptor was identified in a human donor with non-small cell lung cancer. Input material: lung tumor tissue. This receptor has the CDR3 CASSPGDRGLNGQFF. At the DNA level, the sequence is TGTGCCAGCAGTCCAGGAGACAGGGGGCTTAATGGGCAGTTCTTC.